The source of this TCR beta chain is a study of cytomegalovirus exposure and HLA in healthy donors. Whole-study context: A preliminary data release comprised tens of millions of unique TCRs obtained from HLA-typed donors. General study findings and limits: Reports state that TCR beta sequences accurately predicted most subjects' HLA-A and HLA-B alleles. HLA alleles showed associations with around 15,000 TCR beta sequences in a later analysis, at a 0.05 false discovery rate. Some V segments could not be told apart, so they were left out, TRBV6-2 and TRBV6-3 among them.

Primers for the PCR totalled 60 Vbeta and 13 Jbeta. The data were produced by immunoSEQ multiplex PCR, yet TCRdb's version contains in-frame clones alone and is incomplete. Among approximately 220,000 clones listed, approximately 81% were seen once. This CDR3 spans 14 amino acids. Germline V gene sequence: CDR1 MRHNA, CDR2 SNTAGT. Losses at the gene ends were 4 bases for V and 6 bases for J; bases not matched to a gene: 6. This clone was picked up a small number of times. Its specificity is unknown. The sequence was collected from a man aged 25 to 40 in good health and CMV-seronegative. The source material was PBMCs. The V call is TRBV6-4, the J call TRBJ2-3; 8 bases match TRBD1. CDR3 in DNA: TGTGCCAGCAGTGCAGGGGGCGGAGGGGATACGCAGTATTTT. As protein: CASSAGGGGDTQYF.